The clone carrying this T cell receptor beta chain was observed a handful of times. As yet, its antigen is unknown. These data are taken from a study of T-cell memory formation after mild COVID-19. Study-level findings and limits: Some clones that responded were present in memory (sampled pre-infection), which suggests cross-reactive memory joined. Clones shrinking from day 15 to 85 showed even CD4/CD8 mixes; later expanders tilted CD4+.

Trimming took 0 bases from V and 12 from J; bases not matched to a gene: 7. Germline V gene data show CDR1 as SGHAT and CDR2 as FQNNGV. This CDR3 comprises 14 residues. 5'RACE with constant-segment primers yielded barcoded, UMI-tagged TCR alpha and TCR beta cDNA libraries. TCRdb analysed the 5' RACE reads with MiXCR anew, one entry per CDR3 protein. The repertoire includes approximately 190,000 distinct CDR3 sequences, approximately 16% of them detected once, and roughly 2.3% sits in the top ten. The sequencing input was PBMCs or a T cell subset sorted from them (not recorded which). This rearrangement joins TRBV11-2 to TRBJ2-1; 8 bases are shared with TRBD2. The sequence derives from an adult woman who had mild COVID-19 (a few samples of this study predate the infection). Cell type and time point are not known. The CDR3 spells CASSLEPSGRGQFF. CDR3 DNA: TGTGCCAGCAGCTTAGAACCGAGCGGGAGAGGGCAGTTCTTC.